This T cell receptor (beta chain) is from a study of blood T cell repertoires in COVID-19. Study-level information: From T cells, B-cell-depleted T cells, or PBMCs came the material, which was cDNA or gDNA.

Cohorts were determined from participant-reported clinical history. V shed 5 bases and J 0 bases; nucleotides not matched to a gene: 1. Per germline, CDR1 SGHTA and CDR2 FQGNSA. The CDR3 has 13 residues. Here immunoSEQ multiplex PCR was the method, and the copy in TCRdb shows in-frame clones only, minus some. Of 200,000 or so clones in the sample, around 90% were seen once. The chain recombines TRBV7-2 with TRBJ2-7; 7 bases line up with TRBD2. The TCR sequence derives from a woman aged 30 to 39 who had recovered from COVID-19. The source material was PBMCs or T cells enriched from blood (not recorded which). In DNA form, the CDR3 reads TGTGCCAGCAGCAGCGGGAACTCCTACGAGCAGTACTTC. Translated, it gives CASSSGNSYEQYF.